This T cell receptor beta chain was identified in a study of blood T cell repertoires in COVID-19. Study-wide background: Material from acute and convalescent COVID-19 was sourced from the United States, Italy and Spain.

J gave up 9 bases and V 6 bases, and 6 bases lay outside the gene matches. CDR1 and CDR2 (germline): SGHDN, FVKESK. The CDR3 runs 15 residues. Per the study methods: Scientists estimated how many nucleated cells there were by amplifying reference gene primers. TCRdb's copy holds only in-frame clones and misses some; the assay was immunoSEQ multiplex PCR. V and J calls and clone size are as listed in that table; D and trimming were resolved from the DNA. The profile shows under 250,000 clones, nearly 90% of them singletons. Source material: peripheral blood. The V and J genes are TRBV14 and TRBJ2-1; 15 positions match TRBD2. This TCR was recovered from a man aged 18 to 30 with active or convalescent COVID-19. DNA for the CDR3: TGTGCCAGCAGATTGGGACTAGCGGGAGGTGGTGAGCAGTTCTTC. Its translation: CASRLGLAGGGEQFF.